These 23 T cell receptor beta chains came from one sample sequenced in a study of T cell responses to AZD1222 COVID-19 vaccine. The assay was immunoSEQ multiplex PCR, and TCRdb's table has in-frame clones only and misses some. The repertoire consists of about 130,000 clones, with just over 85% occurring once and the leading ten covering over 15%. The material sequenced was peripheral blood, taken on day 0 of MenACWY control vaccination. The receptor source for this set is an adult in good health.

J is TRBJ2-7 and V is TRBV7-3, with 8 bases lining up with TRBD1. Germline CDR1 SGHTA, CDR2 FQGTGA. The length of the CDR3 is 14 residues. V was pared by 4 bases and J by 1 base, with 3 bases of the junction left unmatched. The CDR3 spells CASSSTGGSYEQYF. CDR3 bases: TGTGCCAGCAGCTCCACAGGGGGTTCCTACGAGCAGTACTTC. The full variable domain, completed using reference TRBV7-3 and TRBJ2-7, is GAGVSQTPSNKVTEKGKYVELRCDPISGHTALYWYRQSLGQGPEFLIYFQGTGAADDSGLPNDRFFAVRPEGSVSTLKIQRTERGDSAVYLCASSSTGGSYEQYFGPGTRLTVT.

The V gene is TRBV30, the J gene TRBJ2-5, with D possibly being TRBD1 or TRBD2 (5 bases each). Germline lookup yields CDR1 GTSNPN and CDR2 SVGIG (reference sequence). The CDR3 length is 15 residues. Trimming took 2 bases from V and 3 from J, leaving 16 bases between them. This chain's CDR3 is CAWSSPGTPKETQYF. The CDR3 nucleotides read TGTGCCTGGAGTTCGCCCGGGACGCCCAAAGAGACCCAGTACTTC.

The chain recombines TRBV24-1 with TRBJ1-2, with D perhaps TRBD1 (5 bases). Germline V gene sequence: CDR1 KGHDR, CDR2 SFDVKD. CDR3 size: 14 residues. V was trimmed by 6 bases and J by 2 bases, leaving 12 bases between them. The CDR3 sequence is CATSQRGENYGYTF. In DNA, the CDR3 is TGTGCCACCAGTCAAAGGGGTGAGAACTATGGCTACACCTTC.

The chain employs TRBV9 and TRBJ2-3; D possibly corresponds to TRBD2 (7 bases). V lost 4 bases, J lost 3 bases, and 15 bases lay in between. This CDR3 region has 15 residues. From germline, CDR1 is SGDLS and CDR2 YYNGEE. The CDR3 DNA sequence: TGTGCCAGCAGCAAGGGGGTAGCGGGTACAGATACGCAGTATTTT. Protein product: CASSKGVAGTDTQYF.

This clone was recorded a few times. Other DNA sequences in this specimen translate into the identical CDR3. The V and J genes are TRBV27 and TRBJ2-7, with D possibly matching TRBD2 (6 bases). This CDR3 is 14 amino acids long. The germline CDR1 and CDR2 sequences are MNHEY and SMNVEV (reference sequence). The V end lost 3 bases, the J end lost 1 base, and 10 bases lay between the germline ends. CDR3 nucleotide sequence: TGTGCCAGCAGTTTTGGGGGAGGATCCTACGAGCAGTACTTC. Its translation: CASSFGGGSYEQYF.

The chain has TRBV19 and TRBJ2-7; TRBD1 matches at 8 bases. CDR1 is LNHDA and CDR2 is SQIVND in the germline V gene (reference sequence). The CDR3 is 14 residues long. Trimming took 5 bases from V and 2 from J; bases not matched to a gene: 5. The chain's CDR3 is CASSWTGSAYEQYF. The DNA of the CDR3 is TGTGCCAGTAGTTGGACAGGGTCCGCCTACGAGCAGTACTTC.

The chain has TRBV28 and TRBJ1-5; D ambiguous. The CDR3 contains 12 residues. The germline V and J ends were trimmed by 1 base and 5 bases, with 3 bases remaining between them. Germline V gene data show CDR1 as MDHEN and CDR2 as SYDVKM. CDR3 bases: TGTGCCAGCAGTTTATTTGATCAGCCCCAGCATTTT. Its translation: CASSLFDQPQHF.

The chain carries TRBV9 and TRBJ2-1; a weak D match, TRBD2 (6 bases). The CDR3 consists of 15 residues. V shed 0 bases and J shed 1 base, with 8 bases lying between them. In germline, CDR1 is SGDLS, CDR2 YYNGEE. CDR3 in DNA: TGTGCCAGCAGCGTAGGGGCGGGGTCCTACAATGAGCAGTTCTTC. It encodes CASSVGAGSYNEQFF.

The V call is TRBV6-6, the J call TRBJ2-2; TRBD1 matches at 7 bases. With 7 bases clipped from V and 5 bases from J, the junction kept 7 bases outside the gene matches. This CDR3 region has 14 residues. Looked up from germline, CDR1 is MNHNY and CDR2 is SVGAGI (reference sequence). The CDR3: CASINKGATGELFF. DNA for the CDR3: TGTGCCAGCATAAACAAGGGGGCAACCGGGGAGCTGTTTTTT.

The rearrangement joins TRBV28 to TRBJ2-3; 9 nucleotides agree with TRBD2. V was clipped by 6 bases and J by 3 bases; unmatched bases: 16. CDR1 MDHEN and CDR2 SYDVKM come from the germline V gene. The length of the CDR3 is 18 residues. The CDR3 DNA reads TGTGCCAGCAGCCGGAGCGGCGGGAGGGCCTGGAGGACAGATACGCAGTATTTT. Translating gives CASSRSGGRAWRTDTQYF.

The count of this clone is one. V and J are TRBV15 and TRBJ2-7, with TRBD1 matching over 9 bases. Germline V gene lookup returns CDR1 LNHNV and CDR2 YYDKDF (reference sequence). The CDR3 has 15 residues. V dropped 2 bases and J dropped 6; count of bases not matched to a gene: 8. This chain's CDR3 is CATSRKGQGMSEQYF. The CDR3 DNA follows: TGTGCCACCAGCAGAAAGGGACAGGGAATGAGCGAGCAGTACTTC.

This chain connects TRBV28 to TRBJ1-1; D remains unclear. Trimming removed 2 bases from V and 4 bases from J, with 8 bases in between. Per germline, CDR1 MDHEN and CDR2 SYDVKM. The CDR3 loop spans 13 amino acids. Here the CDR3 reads CASSLKRTTEAFF. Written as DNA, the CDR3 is TGTGCCAGCAGTTTAAAGCGGACCACTGAAGCTTTCTTT.

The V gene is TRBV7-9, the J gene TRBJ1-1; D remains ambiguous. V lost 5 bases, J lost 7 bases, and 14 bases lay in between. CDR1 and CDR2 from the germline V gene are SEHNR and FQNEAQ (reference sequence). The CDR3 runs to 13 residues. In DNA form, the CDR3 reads TGTGCCAGCAGCCAAGGTAATCCGATTGAAGCTTTCTTT. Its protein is CASSQGNPIEAFF.

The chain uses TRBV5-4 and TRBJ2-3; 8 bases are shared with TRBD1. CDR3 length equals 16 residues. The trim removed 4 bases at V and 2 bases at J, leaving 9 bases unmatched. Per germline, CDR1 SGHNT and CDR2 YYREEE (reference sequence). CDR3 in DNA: TGTGCCAGCAGCACCCCGAGACAGGGGATCACAGATACGCAGTATTTT. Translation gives CASSTPRQGITDTQYF.

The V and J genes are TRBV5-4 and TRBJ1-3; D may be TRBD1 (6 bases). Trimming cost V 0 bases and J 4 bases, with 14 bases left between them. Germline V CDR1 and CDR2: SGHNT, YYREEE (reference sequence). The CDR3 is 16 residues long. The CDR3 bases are TGTGCCAGCAGCTTGGGACCGGTAGGACAGGGAAACACCATATATTTT. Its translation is CASSLGPVGQGNTIYF. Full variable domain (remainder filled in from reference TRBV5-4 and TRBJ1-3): ETGVTQSPTHLIKTRGQQVTLRCSSQSGHNTVSWYQQALGQGPQFIFQYYREEENGRGNFPPRFSGLQFPNYSSELNVNALELDDSALYLCASSLGPVGQGNTIYFGEGSWLTVV.

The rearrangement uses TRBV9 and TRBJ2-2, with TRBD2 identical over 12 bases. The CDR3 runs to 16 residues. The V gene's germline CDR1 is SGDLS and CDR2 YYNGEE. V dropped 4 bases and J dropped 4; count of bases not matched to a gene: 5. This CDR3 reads CASSPGLAGSTGELFF. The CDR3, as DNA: TGTGCCAGCAGCCCGGGACTAGCGGGTAGCACCGGGGAGCTGTTTTTT.

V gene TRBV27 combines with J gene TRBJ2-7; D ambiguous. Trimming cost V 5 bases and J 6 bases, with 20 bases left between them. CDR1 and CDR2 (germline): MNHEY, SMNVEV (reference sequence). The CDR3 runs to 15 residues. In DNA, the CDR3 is TGTGCCAGCAGTCTGGCAATGGATCCTCTCCCCGAGCAGTACTTC. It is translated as CASSLAMDPLPEQYF.

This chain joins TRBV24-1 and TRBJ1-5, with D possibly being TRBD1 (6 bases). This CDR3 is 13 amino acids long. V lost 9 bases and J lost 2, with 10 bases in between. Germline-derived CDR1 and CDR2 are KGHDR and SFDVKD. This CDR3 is CATGQGRNQPQHF. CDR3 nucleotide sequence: TGTGCCACCGGGCAGGGGCGCAATCAGCCCCAGCATTTT.

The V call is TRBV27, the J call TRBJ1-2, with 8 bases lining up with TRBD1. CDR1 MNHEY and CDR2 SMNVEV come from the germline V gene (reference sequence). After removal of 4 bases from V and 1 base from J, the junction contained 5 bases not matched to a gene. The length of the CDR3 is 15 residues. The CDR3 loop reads CASSSWTGFNYGYTF. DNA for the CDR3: TGTGCCAGCAGTTCCTGGACAGGGTTTAACTATGGCTACACCTTC.

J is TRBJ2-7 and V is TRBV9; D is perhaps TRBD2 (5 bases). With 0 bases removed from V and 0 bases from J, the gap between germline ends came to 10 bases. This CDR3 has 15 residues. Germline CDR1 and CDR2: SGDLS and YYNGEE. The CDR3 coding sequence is TGTGCCAGCAGCGTAGATGGTAGCGTCTCCTACGAGCAGTACTTC. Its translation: CASSVDGSVSYEQYF.

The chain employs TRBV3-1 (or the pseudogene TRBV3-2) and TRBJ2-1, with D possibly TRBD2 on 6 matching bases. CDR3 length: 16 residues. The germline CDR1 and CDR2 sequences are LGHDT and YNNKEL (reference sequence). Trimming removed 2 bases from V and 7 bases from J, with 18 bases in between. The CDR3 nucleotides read TGTGCCAGCAGCCAATATGGAGGGAGATTTTTAAATGAGCAGTTCTTC. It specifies CASSQYGGRFLNEQFF.

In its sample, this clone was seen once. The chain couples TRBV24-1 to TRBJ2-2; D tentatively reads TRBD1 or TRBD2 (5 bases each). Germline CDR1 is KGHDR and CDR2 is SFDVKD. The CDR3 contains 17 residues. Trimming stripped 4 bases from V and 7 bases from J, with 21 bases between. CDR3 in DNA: TGTGCCACCAGTGAACCTGGGACCCGTGCCGGAGTCGGGGAGCTGTTTTTT. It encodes CATSEPGTRAGVGELFF.

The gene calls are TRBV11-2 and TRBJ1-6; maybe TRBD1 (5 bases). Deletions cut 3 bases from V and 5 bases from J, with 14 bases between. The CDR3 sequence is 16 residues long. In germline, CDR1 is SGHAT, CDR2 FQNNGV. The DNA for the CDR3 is TGTGCCAGCAGCTTCCCCAGAGGGGCGGATAATTCACCCCTCCACTTT. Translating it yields CASSFPRGADNSPLHF.